In its sample, the clone carrying this T cell receptor beta chain was seen many times. The sample is drawn from a study of CD8+CD57+ T cells in acquired aplastic anemia. Whole-study context: DNA per sorted CD4+ or CD8+ sample ranged about 0.2 to 30 ug, averaging roughly 3.3 ug. CD4+ reads averaged about 10 million in healthy donors.

TCR beta VDJ and CDR3 were profiled, and genomic DNA was the template. TCRdb analysed the reads with MiXCR anew, one entry per CDR3 protein. The sample lists 110,000 or so distinct CDR3 sequences; about half were seen once. CDR1 MNHEY and CDR2 SVGEGT come from the germline V gene. The CDR3 is made up of 15 amino acids. V was clipped by 2 bases and J by 0 bases, with 8 bases between them. This receptor was taken from a human donor in good health, serving as a control. The gene calls are TRBV6-2 or TRBV6-3 and TRBJ1-5; D gene ambiguous. The sequenced sample consisted of sorted CD4+, CD8+, or CD8+CD57+ T cells (not recorded which) from PBMCs. CDR3 in DNA: TGTGCCAGCAGTTACGTGTATTATAGCAATCAGCCCCAGCATTTT. Translated, it gives CASSYVYYSNQPQHF.